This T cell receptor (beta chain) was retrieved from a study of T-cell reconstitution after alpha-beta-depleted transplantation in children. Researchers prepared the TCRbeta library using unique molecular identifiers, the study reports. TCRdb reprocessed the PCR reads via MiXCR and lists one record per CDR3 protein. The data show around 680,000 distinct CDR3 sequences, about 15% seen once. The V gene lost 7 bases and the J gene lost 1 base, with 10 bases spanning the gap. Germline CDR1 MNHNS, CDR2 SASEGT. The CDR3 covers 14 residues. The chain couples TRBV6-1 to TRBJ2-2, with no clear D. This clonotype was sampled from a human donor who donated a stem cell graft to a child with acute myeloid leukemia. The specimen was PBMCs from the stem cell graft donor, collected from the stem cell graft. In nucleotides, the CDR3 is TGTGCCAGCACCTCCGACCGGAACACCGGGGAGCTGTTTTTT. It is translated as CASTSDRNTGELFF.